The 10 T cell receptor beta chains reported below all come from one sample, sequenced in a study of shared T cell receptors in the human thymus (dated by TCRdb to about 2021). Receptor libraries were prepared by the immunoSEQ multiplex PCR assay. The clones in this table, taken by TCRdb from immuneACCESS, are in-frame only. Not every clone is retained; where verified, under half of the shortfall comes from an unresolved V gene, and the cause of the rest is unknown. Present in this sample are some 720,000 clones, roughly 88% of which were seen just once. 0.0085% to 0.012% of the sample belongs to the ten largest clones. Another study also made use of these data, one on human thymus T cells.

The sequencing sample was made of thymocytes. The receptor set was obtained from a boy under two years old with a congenital heart defect. Donor details come from another sample of the same person, matched by shared clones.

This rearrangement joins TRBV12-5 to TRBJ2-1; D is uncertain. The CDR3 loop spans 16 amino acids. Germline V gene data show CDR1 as LGHNT and CDR2 as FRNRAP. With 0 bases removed from V and 4 bases from J, the gap between germline ends came to 13 bases. The CDR3 reads CASGLVPTQRYNEQFF. For the CDR3, the DNA is TGTGCTAGTGGTTTGGTCCCAACTCAACGGTACAATGAGCAGTTCTTC.

V gene TRBV14 combines with J gene TRBJ2-2; maybe TRBD1 (6 bases). Germline V gene lookup returns CDR1 SGHDN and CDR2 FVKESK. There are 15 residues in the CDR3. V lost 1 base and J lost 1, with 7 bases in between. DNA for the CDR3: TGTGCCAGCAGCCAAGGGGGGCGGAACACCGGGGAGCTGTTTTTT. Amino acid sequence: CASSQGGRNTGELFF.

This clone occurred a few times. The chain carries TRBV5-4 and TRBJ2-2; a possible D gene is TRBD2 (6 bases). With 2 bases removed from V and 4 bases from J, the gap between germline ends came to 15 bases. CDR3 length: 16 residues. The germline V gene has CDR1 SGHNT and CDR2 YYREEE (reference sequence). The CDR3 nucleotides read TGTGCCAGCAGCTTTACGGGGGAAGCTTCCACCGGGGAGCTGTTTTTT. Amino acids: CASSFTGEASTGELFF.

The chain combines TRBV9 with TRBJ2-1; 7 nucleotides align to TRBD2. Trimming removed 4 bases from V and 2 bases from J; junction bases left unmatched: 9. The CDR3 loop spans 16 amino acids. Germline V CDR1 and CDR2: SGDLS, YYNGEE. The CDR3 DNA reads as TGTGCCAGCAGCCCAAGAAGAGCGGGACCCTACAATGAGCAGTTCTTC. Protein: CASSPRRAGPYNEQFF. Supplemented by reference TRBV9 and TRBJ2-1, the full variable domain reads DSGVTQTPKHLITATGQRVTLRCSPRSGDLSVYWYQQSLDQGLQFLIQYYNGEERAKGNILERFSAQQFPDLHSELNLSSLELGDSALYFCASSPRRAGPYNEQFFGPGTRLTVL.

This chain connects TRBV7-2 to TRBJ2-7, with 7 positions matching TRBD2. The CDR3 sequence is 15 residues long. Germline V gives CDR1 SGHTA, CDR2 FQGNSA. V lost 2 bases and J lost 9; bases outside the gene matches: 13. CDR3 coding DNA: TGTGCCAGCAGCTTAAGACGGGAGGCCCGAATGAGGCAGTACTTC. It yields the protein CASSLRREARMRQYF. Together with reference TRBV7-2 and TRBJ2-7, the CDR3 gives the full variable domain: GAGVSQSPSNKVTEKGKDVELRCDPISGHTALYWYRQSLGQGLEFLIYFQGNSAPDKSGLPSDRFSAERTGGSVSTLTIQRTQQEDSAVYLCASSLRREARMRQYFGPGTRLTVT.

This clone was counted a few times. V gene TRBV4-2 combines with J gene TRBJ2-7; maybe TRBD2 (5 bases). Germline lookup yields CDR1 LGHNA and CDR2 YNFKEQ. The V end lost 1 base, the J end lost 4 bases, and 11 bases lay between the germline ends. The CDR3 is 14 amino acids. The CDR3 nucleotides are TGTGCCAGCAGCCAAGGGCTGAGCGGTTACGAGCAGTACTTC. Protein product: CASSQGLSGYEQYF.

In this sample, this clone turned up once. The chain joins TRBV6-5 to TRBJ2-7; 7 nucleotides align to TRBD1. Per germline, CDR1 MNHEY and CDR2 SVGAGI. Trimming took 5 bases from V and 2 from J; bases not matched to a gene: 3. This CDR3 contains 13 residues. Written as DNA, the CDR3 is TGTGCCAGCAGTACAGGGGACGCCTACGAGCAGTACTTC. Its translation is CASSTGDAYEQYF.

The V and J genes are TRBV7-2 and TRBJ2-5, with D possibly matching TRBD2 (6 bases). CDR3 length equals 19 residues. Germline V gene sequence: CDR1 SGHTA, CDR2 FQGNSA. Trimming cost V 1 base and J 1 base, with 22 bases left between them. The CDR3, as DNA: TGTGCCAGCAGCTTAGTGAATTGCGGGATCTGGGGAACCCAAGAGACCCAGTACTTC. This sequence encodes CASSLVNCGIWGTQETQYF.

Here the CDR3 DNA reads TGTGCCAGCAGCTTAACCGTAGCGGGAGTACACTTTGAAGAGCAGTACTTC. Translated, it gives CASSLTVAGVHFEEQYF. This sequence joins TRBV7-2 and TRBJ2-7, with 9 nucleotides matching TRBD2. Germline assignment: CDR1 SGHTA and CDR2 FQGNSA. This CDR3 has 17 residues. V dropped 2 bases and J dropped 7; count of bases not matched to a gene: 15.

The count of this clone is one. This sequence joins TRBV27 and TRBJ2-3, with TRBD2 as a possible D gene (6 bases). V was shortened by 6 bases and J by 2 bases, with 15 bases between the two germline ends. CDR3 length equals 15 residues. The germline gives CDR1 MNHEY, CDR2 SMNVEV (reference sequence). The CDR3 spells CASRPGLSHTDTQYF. DNA of the CDR3: TGTGCCAGCAGACCGGGACTTTCCCACACAGATACGCAGTATTTT.